A selection of T cell receptor beta chains follows, all from one sample in a study of blood T cell repertoires in COVID-19. Only in-frame clones appear in the TCRdb table, and some are missing; sequencing was by immunoSEQ multiplex PCR. The sample has more than 95,000 clones, 83% seen once. Sequenced: peripheral blood. These receptors were obtained from a man aged 80 or over with active or convalescent COVID-19. The CDR3 runs from the conserved cysteine through the conserved F or W. The D gene is left open where the match is weak. Rows give clone size only sometimes, using once, few, many, or a class for an expanded clone.

J gene: TRBJ1-1; V gene: TRBV29-1; CDR3 length: 13; D gene: TRBD1; clone size: .; CDR3 protein: CSVGTGGYTEAFF; CDR3 DNA: TGCAGCGTCGGGACAGGGGGCTACACTGAAGCTTTCTTT
J gene: TRBJ2-7; V gene: TRBV19; CDR3 length: 15; D gene: TRBD1; clone size: .; CDR3 protein: CASTPDRARNYEQYF; CDR3 DNA: TGTGCCAGTACCCCTGACAGGGCACGGAACTACGAGCAGTACTTC
J gene: TRBJ2-5; V gene: TRBV6-5; CDR3 length: 15; D gene: TRBD2; clone size: .; CDR3 protein: CASSGLAGDQETQYF; CDR3 DNA: TGTGCCAGCAGCGGACTAGCGGGGGACCAAGAGACCCAGTACTTC
J gene: TRBJ2-2; V gene: TRBV3-1/TRBV3-2; CDR3 length: 12; D gene: .; clone size: .; CDR3 protein: CASTLGNGELFF; CDR3 DNA: TGTGCCAGCACCCTCGGGAACGGGGAGCTGTTTTTT
J gene: TRBJ2-7; V gene: TRBV28; CDR3 length: 15; D gene: TRBD1; clone size: .; CDR3 protein: CASSLPGTGLHEQYF; CDR3 DNA: TGTGCCAGCAGTCTTCCCGGGACAGGGCTCCACGAGCAGTACTTC
J gene: TRBJ2-5; V gene: TRBV3-1/TRBV3-2; CDR3 length: 13; D gene: .; clone size: once; CDR3 protein: CASSPGQGATQYF; CDR3 DNA: TGTGCCAGCAGCCCTGGACAAGGCGCGACCCAGTACTTC
J gene: TRBJ1-5; V gene: TRBV7-2; CDR3 length: 14; D gene: .; clone size: few; CDR3 protein: CASSSRQVGQPQHF; CDR3 DNA: TGTGCCAGCAGCTCCCGACAGGTCGGCCAGCCCCAGCATTTT
J gene: TRBJ1-2; V gene: TRBV4-3; CDR3 length: 14; D gene: .; clone size: .; CDR3 protein: CASSQDRGPYGYTF; CDR3 DNA: TGCGCCAGCAGCCAAGATAGGGGCCCCTATGGCTACACCTTC
J gene: TRBJ2-2; V gene: TRBV5-1; CDR3 length: 14; D gene: .; clone size: many; CDR3 protein: CASLTGPNTGELFF; CDR3 DNA: TGCGCCAGCCTAACGGGTCCGAACACCGGGGAGCTGTTTTTT
J gene: TRBJ1-5; V gene: TRBV6-5; CDR3 length: 15; D gene: .; clone size: .; CDR3 protein: CASSPLAYSNQPQHF; CDR3 DNA: TGTGCCAGCAGCCCATTGGCTTATAGCAATCAGCCCCAGCATTTT
J gene: TRBJ1-4; V gene: TRBV2; CDR3 length: 13; D gene: .; clone size: many; CDR3 protein: CASRRDANEKLFF; CDR3 DNA: TGTGCCAGCAGGCGGGACGCTAATGAAAAACTGTTTTTT
J gene: TRBJ2-5; V gene: TRBV5-5; CDR3 length: 14; D gene: .; clone size: .; CDR3 protein: CASSLRESQETQYF; CDR3 DNA: TGTGCCAGCAGCTTACGGGAGTCCCAAGAGACCCAGTACTTC
J gene: TRBJ2-4; V gene: TRBV28; CDR3 length: 17; D gene: .; clone size: .; CDR3 protein: CASSAIQGSLAKNIQYF; CDR3 DNA: TGTGCCAGCAGCGCCATCCAGGGTTCTTTAGCCAAAAACATTCAGTACTTC
J gene: TRBJ2-3; V gene: TRBV7-2; CDR3 length: 14; D gene: .; clone size: .; CDR3 protein: CASSFGWGTDTQYF; CDR3 DNA: TGTGCCAGCAGCTTCGGGTGGGGCACAGATACGCAGTATTTT
J gene: TRBJ1-3; V gene: TRBV7-2; CDR3 length: 16; D gene: .; clone size: .; CDR3 protein: CASSFVGAHSGNTIYF; CDR3 DNA: TGTGCCAGCAGCTTCGTAGGGGCTCACTCTGGAAACACCATATATTTT
J gene: TRBJ2-1; V gene: TRBV16; CDR3 length: 15; D gene: TRBD2; clone size: .; CDR3 protein: CASSRGTSGGPEQFF; CDR3 DNA: TGTGCCAGCAGCCGGGGGACTAGCGGGGGTCCAGAGCAGTTCTTC
J gene: TRBJ2-3; V gene: TRBV5-1; CDR3 length: 18; D gene: TRBD2; clone size: .; CDR3 protein: CASTPGGLAGGRADTQYF; CDR3 DNA: TGCGCCAGCACCCCCGGGGGACTAGCGGGGGGTAGGGCAGATACGCAGTATTTT
J gene: TRBJ1-5; V gene: TRBV5-1; CDR3 length: 16; D gene: .; clone size: .; CDR3 protein: CASSLAPGNGNQPQHF; CDR3 DNA: TGCGCCAGCAGCTTGGCCCCGGGGAATGGCAATCAGCCCCAGCATTTT
J gene: TRBJ2-5; V gene: TRBV18; CDR3 length: 15; D gene: .; clone size: .; CDR3 protein: CASSPMHLSGETQYF; CDR3 DNA: TGTGCCAGCTCACCAATGCACTTAAGTGGAGAGACCCAGTACTTC
J gene: TRBJ1-2; V gene: TRBV3-1/TRBV3-2; CDR3 length: 17; D gene: .; clone size: .; CDR3 protein: CASSQAAGHKLNYGYTF; CDR3 DNA: TGTGCCAGCAGCCAAGCCGCGGGGCACAAACTTAACTATGGCTACACCTTC
J gene: TRBJ1-1; V gene: TRBV9; CDR3 length: 15; D gene: TRBD1; clone size: .; CDR3 protein: CASSVGGTGVTEAFF; CDR3 DNA: TGTGCCAGCAGCGTGGGGGGGACAGGGGTCACTGAAGCTTTCTTT
J gene: TRBJ1-4; V gene: TRBV6-2/TRBV6-3; CDR3 length: 16; D gene: .; clone size: .; CDR3 protein: CASSYSRGQKEEKLFF; CDR3 DNA: TGTGCCAGCAGTTACTCTCGTGGACAGAAAGAAGAAAAACTGTTTTTT
J gene: TRBJ2-7; V gene: TRBV30; CDR3 length: 13; D gene: .; clone size: .; CDR3 protein: CAWRTRRSYEQYF; CDR3 DNA: TGTGCCTGGAGAACCAGGCGCTCCTACGAGCAGTACTTC
J gene: TRBJ2-4; V gene: TRBV29-1; CDR3 length: 14; D gene: .; clone size: .; CDR3 protein: CSVVLSVPANIQYF; CDR3 DNA: TGCAGCGTGGTCCTCAGCGTCCCCGCCAACATTCAGTACTTC
J gene: TRBJ2-3; V gene: TRBV7-8; CDR3 length: 16; D gene: TRBD2; clone size: .; CDR3 protein: CASSLIGGGAPDTQYF; CDR3 DNA: TGTGCCAGCAGCTTAATTGGCGGGGGGGCCCCTGATACGCAGTATTTT
J gene: TRBJ1-2; V gene: TRBV18; CDR3 length: 16; D gene: TRBD1; clone size: .; CDR3 protein: CASSPGAQGASYGYTF; CDR3 DNA: TGTGCCAGCTCACCAGGAGCGCAGGGGGCATCGTATGGCTACACCTTC
J gene: TRBJ2-1; V gene: TRBV28; CDR3 length: 14; D gene: .; clone size: once; CDR3 protein: CASRPNWGSNEQFF; CDR3 DNA: TGTGCCAGCAGACCGAACTGGGGCTCCAATGAGCAGTTCTTC
J gene: TRBJ2-1; V gene: TRBV7-9; CDR3 length: 15; D gene: .; clone size: .; CDR3 protein: CASSLFIGSYNEQFF; CDR3 DNA: TGTGCCAGCAGCTTATTCATCGGGTCCTACAATGAGCAGTTCTTC
J gene: TRBJ2-3; V gene: TRBV5-1; CDR3 length: 14; D gene: .; clone size: .; CDR3 protein: CASRSDTSTDTQYF; CDR3 DNA: TGCGCCAGCAGGTCCGACACAAGCACAGATACGCAGTATTTT
J gene: TRBJ1-4; V gene: TRBV4-3; CDR3 length: 17; D gene: TRBD1; clone size: .; CDR3 protein: CASSQLDRASPNEKLFF; CDR3 DNA: TGCGCCAGCAGCCAACTAGACAGGGCTTCTCCTAATGAAAAACTGTTTTTT
J gene: TRBJ2-5; V gene: TRBV9; CDR3 length: 14; D gene: TRBD2; clone size: .; CDR3 protein: CASSVAGTTETQYF; CDR3 DNA: TGTGCCAGCAGCGTAGCTGGGACTACGGAGACCCAGTACTTC
J gene: TRBJ1-2; V gene: TRBV7-9; CDR3 length: 15; D gene: .; clone size: .; CDR3 protein: CASSLVPQQGSGYTF; CDR3 DNA: TGTGCCAGCAGCTTAGTTCCTCAACAGGGCAGTGGCTACACCTTC
J gene: TRBJ1-2; V gene: TRBV28; CDR3 length: 12; D gene: .; clone size: .; CDR3 protein: CASTDSNYGYTF; CDR3 DNA: TGTGCCAGCACCGACAGTAACTATGGCTACACCTTC
J gene: TRBJ2-2; V gene: TRBV28; CDR3 length: 15; D gene: TRBD1; clone size: .; CDR3 protein: CASSRQGADTGELFF; CDR3 DNA: TGTGCCAGCAGCCGACAGGGGGCGGACACCGGGGAGCTGTTTTTT
J gene: TRBJ1-1; V gene: TRBV2; CDR3 length: 14; D gene: .; clone size: .; CDR3 protein: CASNRWAGNTEAFF; CDR3 DNA: TGTGCCAGCAATCGCTGGGCAGGGAACACTGAAGCTTTCTTT
J gene: TRBJ1-2; V gene: TRBV30; CDR3 length: 13; D gene: .; clone size: .; CDR3 protein: CAWDYRARNGYTF; CDR3 DNA: TGTGCCTGGGACTACAGGGCTCGGAATGGCTACACCTTC
J gene: TRBJ2-2; V gene: TRBV11-2; CDR3 length: 16; D gene: TRBD2; clone size: .; CDR3 protein: CASSVTAGGRTGELFF; CDR3 DNA: TGTGCCAGCAGCGTAACAGCGGGGGGGCGGACCGGGGAGCTGTTTTTT
J gene: TRBJ1-2; V gene: TRBV28; CDR3 length: 14; D gene: TRBD1; clone size: few; CDR3 protein: CASSRIDRDYGYTF; CDR3 DNA: TGTGCCAGCAGCCGGATAGACAGGGACTATGGCTACACCTTC
J gene: TRBJ2-3; V gene: TRBV4-1; CDR3 length: 15; D gene: TRBD1; clone size: .; CDR3 protein: CASSQGDRGPDTQYF; CDR3 DNA: TGCGCCAGCAGCCAAGGAGACAGGGGACCAGATACGCAGTATTTT
J gene: TRBJ1-1; V gene: TRBV27; CDR3 length: 17; D gene: .; clone size: .; CDR3 protein: CASSLMSTGPRNTEAFF; CDR3 DNA: TGTGCCAGCAGTTTAATGTCGACAGGCCCCAGGAACACTGAAGCTTTCTTT
J gene: TRBJ1-6; V gene: TRBV18; CDR3 length: 15; D gene: TRBD1; clone size: .; CDR3 protein: CASSPLGQGDSPLHF; CDR3 DNA: TGTGCCAGCTCACCACTGGGACAGGGGGATTCACCCCTCCACTTT
J gene: TRBJ2-5; V gene: TRBV6-5; CDR3 length: 16; D gene: .; clone size: .; CDR3 protein: CASSSTRTPYQETQYF; CDR3 DNA: TGTGCCAGCAGTTCTACTCGGACACCGTACCAAGAGACCCAGTACTTC
J gene: TRBJ2-1; V gene: TRBV10-3; CDR3 length: 11; D gene: .; clone size: .; CDR3 protein: CAISEGEGQFF; CDR3 DNA: TGTGCCATCAGCGAGGGGGAGGGGCAGTTCTTC
J gene: TRBJ1-6; V gene: TRBV14; CDR3 length: 17; D gene: .; clone size: .; CDR3 protein: CASSQERPGTFNSPLHF; CDR3 DNA: TGTGCCAGCAGCCAGGAAAGGCCCGGGACTTTTAATTCACCCCTCCACTTT
J gene: TRBJ1-6; V gene: TRBV28; CDR3 length: 13; D gene: .; clone size: .; CDR3 protein: CASRPGVNSPLHF; CDR3 DNA: TGTGCCAGCAGGCCAGGGGTCAATTCACCCCTCCACTTT
J gene: TRBJ1-1; V gene: TRBV2; CDR3 length: 15; D gene: TRBD1; clone size: .; CDR3 protein: CASSAEGAMGTEAFF; CDR3 DNA: TGTGCCAGCAGTGCGGAGGGGGCTATGGGCACTGAAGCTTTCTTT
J gene: TRBJ2-5; V gene: TRBV4-3; CDR3 length: 13; D gene: TRBD1; clone size: .; CDR3 protein: CASSQTGVETQYF; CDR3 DNA: TGCGCCAGCAGCCAGACAGGGGTGGAGACCCAGTACTTC
J gene: TRBJ2-3; V gene: TRBV29-1; CDR3 length: 15; D gene: .; clone size: once; CDR3 protein: CSVTSSRRITDTQYF; CDR3 DNA: TGCAGCGTCACCTCAAGCCGTCGAATCACAGATACGCAGTATTTT
J gene: TRBJ1-1; V gene: TRBV29-1; CDR3 length: 13; D gene: .; clone size: few; CDR3 protein: CSVGRRMNTEAFF; CDR3 DNA: TGCAGCGTTGGACGGAGAATGAACACTGAAGCTTTCTTT
J gene: TRBJ2-5; V gene: TRBV12-3/TRBV12-4; CDR3 length: 13; D gene: .; clone size: .; CDR3 protein: CASSPGHSRTQYF; CDR3 DNA: TGTGCCAGCAGCCCTGGACATTCAAGGACCCAGTACTTC
J gene: TRBJ2-3; V gene: TRBV6-2/TRBV6-3; CDR3 length: 17; D gene: TRBD1; clone size: .; CDR3 protein: CASSYGAGGASTDTQYF; CDR3 DNA: TGTGCCAGCAGTTACGGGGCAGGGGGCGCGTCCACAGATACGCAGTATTTT
J gene: TRBJ2-3; V gene: TRBV25-1; CDR3 length: 16; D gene: TRBD2; clone size: .; CDR3 protein: CASSAHGGALTDTQYF; CDR3 DNA: TGTGCCAGCAGTGCTCACGGGGGGGCCCTCACAGATACGCAGTATTTT
J gene: TRBJ2-2; V gene: TRBV28; CDR3 length: 16; D gene: TRBD2; clone size: .; CDR3 protein: CASSLLGGLDAGELFF; CDR3 DNA: TGTGCCAGCAGTTTATTAGGGGGACTAGATGCCGGGGAGCTGTTTTTT